This TCR beta chain was captured by sequencing in a study of control samples from healthy donors and cancer patients. Germline V gene lookup returns CDR1 SNHLY and CDR2 FYNNEI. V was pared by 6 bases and J by 3 bases, with 16 bases between. This CDR3 spans 15 amino acids. Repertoires were generated with immunoSEQ multiplex PCR, while TCRdb's copy carries only in-frame clones and drops some. The table includes around 130,000 clones, over 85% detected once. This clone was seen a single time. Sequenced input: PBMCs. The origin of this receptor is a middle-aged man with head and neck cancer. The chain carries TRBV2 and TRBJ2-3; D possibly corresponds to TRBD2 (7 bases). The CDR3 sequence: CASSLSGGATDTQYF. DNA of the CDR3: TGTGCCAGCAGCCTATCGGGGGGCGCAACAGATACGCAGTATTTT.